This TCR beta chain was identified during a study of T cell responses to AZD1222 COVID-19 vaccine. Study-wide results and caveats: Vaccine-associated CD4 TCRs ranged over spike, dominating at 160-218 and 743-854. White British people made up most donors, females outnumbered males, and clonal diversity was possibly underestimated.

A word on this clone: The antigen is not known.

The table came from immunoSEQ multiplex PCR; TCRdb's copy has only in-frame clones and leaves some out. Of 90,000 to 120,000 clones in the sample, approximately 92% were seen once. The sequence was collected from an adult who received the AZD1222 COVID-19 vaccine. The material was peripheral blood, obtained 28 days after the second AZD1222 dose.

This chain's CDR3 is CASTVLAGTYEQYF. The CDR3 nucleotides are TGTGCCAGCACCGTACTAGCGGGTACCTACGAGCAGTACTTC. The chain links TRBV2 to TRBJ2-7, with TRBD2 identical over 9 bases. Germline CDR1 and CDR2: SNHLY and FYNNEI. This CDR3 has 14 residues. With 7 bases clipped from V and 2 bases from J, the junction kept 6 bases outside the gene matches. The full variable domain, its missing parts supplied by reference TRBV2 and TRBJ2-7, is EPEVTQTPSHQVTQMGQEVILRCVPISNHLYFYWYRQILGQKVEFLVSFYNNEISEKSEIFDDQFSVERPDGSNFTLKIRSTKLEDSAMYFCASTVLAGTYEQYFGPGTRLTVT.